These T cell receptor beta chains were read from a single sample in a study of blood T cell repertoires in COVID-19. Assay: immunoSEQ multiplex PCR; the TCRdb copy retains only in-frame clones and omits some. This table holds 75,000 to 100,000 clones, about 87% found once. Input material: peripheral blood. The receptors stem from a human donor in a cohort sampled during active COVID-19. Both conserved end residues are part of each CDR3. D genes are given only for firm matches. Some rows have no size entry. The others give once, few or many, or a class for an expanded clone.

CASSYSPAGGRDTQYF TGTGCCAGCAGTTACTCTCCAGCGGGAGGAAGGGATACGCAGTATTTT TRBJ2-3 TRBD2 TRBV6-5 NA
CASSYGAGPSGEQYF TGTGCCAGCAGTTACGGGGCAGGCCCGTCTGGGGAGCAGTACTTC TRBJ2-7 NA TRBV6-2/TRBV6-3 NA
CASMGLGDTQYF TGTGCCAGCATGGGACTGGGGGATACGCAGTATTTT TRBJ2-3 NA TRBV7-9 NA
CASSGWTGGTSYEQYF TGCGCCAGCAGCGGATGGACAGGGGGGACCTCCTACGAGCAGTACTTC TRBJ2-7 TRBD1 TRBV4-3 NA
CASSLESGGVGEQFF TGCGCCAGCAGCCTCGAAAGCGGGGGAGTGGGTGAGCAGTTCTTC TRBJ2-1 TRBD2 TRBV4-1 many
CASSYLAGLSYEQYF TGTGCCAGCAGTTATTTGGCGGGACTCTCCTACGAGCAGTACTTC TRBJ2-7 NA TRBV6-2/TRBV6-3 NA
CSVGDNRNQPQHF TGCAGCGTCGGGGACAATCGCAATCAGCCCCAGCATTTT TRBJ1-5 NA TRBV29-1 NA
CASSLVRASDSDTQYF TGTGCCAGCAGCTTAGTTCGGGCTAGCGACTCAGATACGCAGTATTTT TRBJ2-3 NA TRBV7-2 NA
CAWSRSLGRTEAFF TGTGCCTGGAGTAGAAGTTTAGGGAGGACTGAAGCTTTCTTT TRBJ1-1 NA TRBV30 NA
CATSRDASAETQYF TGTGCCACCAGCAGAGATGCCAGCGCCGAGACCCAGTACTTC TRBJ2-5 NA TRBV15 NA
CASSLRQGLNTEAFF TGTGCCAGCAGTTTAAGGCAGGGCTTGAACACTGAAGCTTTCTTT TRBJ1-1 NA TRBV28 NA
CASSLDRAGGPGNEQFF TGCGCCAGCAGCTTGGATCGAGCGGGAGGGCCCGGCAATGAGCAGTTCTTC TRBJ2-1 TRBD2 TRBV5-1 few
CASSQVASGTDTQYF TGTGCCAGCAGCCAAGTGGCTAGCGGCACAGATACGCAGTATTTT TRBJ2-3 NA TRBV3-1/TRBV3-2 NA